This T cell receptor beta chain was observed in a study of T-cell memory formation after mild COVID-19. The overall study: The two donors had largely donor-specific TCR clusters. Overall study results and limits: Some clones that responded turned up in pre-infection memory, which suggests that cross-reactive memory joined in. Balance between CD4 and CD8 was seen in clones contracting day 15 to 85, and a CD4+ lean was seen in later expanders.

This clonotype was observed a handful of times. What it binds is not known. TCRdb redid the calling of the 5' RACE reads with MiXCR, one entry per CDR3 protein. The sample holds a few hundred thousand distinct CDR3 sequences, about 23% seen once. Germline V gene data show CDR1 as SGDLS and CDR2 as YYNGEE. The CDR3 runs to 15 residues. V was shortened by 5 bases and J by 1 base, with 13 bases between the two germline ends. V usage is TRBV9 and J usage is TRBJ2-4, with no clear D. The TCR originated in an adult woman who had mild COVID-19 (a few samples of this study predate the infection). Cell type and time point are not known. The sequencing sample was made of PBMCs or a T cell subset sorted from them (not recorded which). The DNA for the CDR3 is TGTGCCAGCAGTCCTTTAATGGGGGCCAAAAACATTCAGTACTTC. It codes for CASSPLMGAKNIQYF. The full variable domain, with the rest looked up from reference TRBV9 and TRBJ2-4, is DSGVTQTPKHLITATGQRVTLRCSPRSGDLSVYWYQQSLDQGLQFLIQYYNGEERAKGNILERFSAQQFPDLHSELNLSSLELGDSALYFCASSPLMGAKNIQYFGAGTRLSVL.